This T cell receptor beta chain was sequenced in a study of vaccination effects on CD4 cells after COVID-19. This CDR3 is 18 amino acids long. Germline V gives CDR1 SGHAT, CDR2 FQNNGV. The ends lost 0 bases at V and 5 bases at J; junction bases unmatched: 11. Assay used: immunoSEQ multiplex PCR; TCRdb lists only in-frame clones, some missing. Here the sample spans approximately 30,000 clones, 55% to 75% being singletons. Points on this clone: Its antigen is undetermined.

Expansion of antigen-specific CD4+ T cells with viral peptide pools was carried out by the ViraFEST assay before sequencing. Following culture for nine to ten days, CD4+ T cells were isolated. The culture medium for 1.5 million to 2 million PBMC per well included about 9 IU/ml IL-2 and about 9.1 ug/ml peptides. The specimen comprised CD4+ T cells from PBMCs cultured with HCoV-229E spike peptides, sampled before COVID-19 vaccination. The chain is built from TRBV11-2 and TRBJ1-4, with 8 bases lining up with TRBD1. The receptor was derived from a human donor who received a COVID-19 vaccine. The CDR3 here is CASSLDPIWTGQNEKLFF. Written as DNA, the CDR3 is TGTGCCAGCAGCTTAGATCCGATCTGGACAGGGCAGAATGAAAAACTGTTTTTT.